The present T cell receptor (beta chain) was sequenced within a study of spatial heterogeneity in lung cancer. Time point noted: sample taken at primary tumor resection. Whole RNA, which was extracted from tumor, nontumor lung tissue or frozen PBMC, was sequenced without any cell sorting. The CDR3 loop spans 12 amino acids. V lost 9 bases to trimming and J lost 6 bases; unmatched junction nucleotides: 5. Germline lookup yields CDR1 SNHLY and CDR2 FYNNEI. TCRdb reprocessed the 5' RACE reads via MiXCR and lists one record per CDR3 protein. The sample shows under 75,000 distinct CDR3 sequences, more than 10% of them seen only once.

The sample was PBMCs, taken at surgery. The TCR was taken from a male donor with early-stage non-small cell lung cancer. This chain uses TRBV2 with TRBJ1-1; 9 bases are shared with TRBD1. CDR3 loop: CARGQGEAEAFF. DNA of the CDR3: TGTGCCAGGGGACAGGGAGAGGCTGAAGCTTTCTTT.